The next 24 T cell receptor beta chains were all read from a single sample in a study of patients and donors after allogeneic stem cell transplantation. Each CDR3 protein is one row after TCRdb ran MiXCR on the RT-PCR reads. Of hundreds of thousands of distinct CDR3 sequences listed, 16% are singletons. Input material: blood, either unsorted or a sorted T cell fraction (not recorded which). These receptors were taken from a human donor who was either an allogeneic HSCT recipient or a stem cell or donor lymphocyte infusion donor (not recorded which). It is not recorded whose cells these are; they may come from a transplant donor.

The gene calls are TRBV27 and TRBJ1-1; tentatively, D is TRBD1 (5 bases). The CDR3 sequence is 14 residues long. Germline V gene sequence: CDR1 MNHEY, CDR2 SMNVEV (reference sequence). V gave up 4 bases and J gave up 11 bases, with 20 bases separating them. CDR3 loop: CASSSLDRTPGAFF. CDR3 nucleotide sequence: TGTGCCAGCAGTTCCTTAGACAGAACCCCCGGGGCTTTCTTT.

This clonotype was recorded a few times. CDR3 residues: CASSPGRRYEQFF. CDR3 coding DNA: TGTGCCAGCAGCCCCGGGCGGCGGTACGAGCAGTTCTTC. V usage is TRBV5-6 and J usage is TRBJ2-1; D is unresolved. This CDR3 region has 13 residues. Germline CDR1 SGHDT, CDR2 YYEEEE. The V gene lost 4 bases and the J gene lost 10 bases, with 15 bases spanning the gap.

This clonotype was counted only a few times. The chain combines TRBV18 with TRBJ2-5; a possible D gene is TRBD1 (5 bases). The germline gives CDR1 KGHSH, CDR2 LQKENI. Deletions cut 3 bases from V and 3 bases from J, with 17 bases between. This CDR3 has 16 residues. Here the CDR3 reads CASSPLPPIGEETQYF. For the CDR3, the DNA is TGTGCCAGCTCACCCTTACCACCAATAGGGGAAGAGACCCAGTACTTC.

This chain's CDR3 is CASSPQNSGNTIYF. As DNA, the CDR3 is TGCGCCAGCAGCCCCCAGAACTCTGGAAACACCATATATTTT. The rearrangement links TRBV4-3 to TRBJ1-3; D is uncertain. The V gene lost 4 bases and the J gene lost 0 bases, with 7 bases spanning the gap. The germline V gene encodes CDR1 LGHNA and CDR2 YSLEER. The CDR3 has 14 residues.

The chain has TRBV18 and TRBJ1-2; D not certain. Germline CDR1 and CDR2: KGHSH and LQKENI. There are 17 residues in the CDR3. The ends were cut back, 1 base at V and 3 bases at J, with 18 bases in the middle. CDR3 sequence (DNA): TGTGCCAGCTCACCACAGGGTTGGACCAGGACCTACTATGGCTACACCTTC. Translation: CASSPQGWTRTYYGYTF.

This clonotype appeared a few times. The CDR3 nucleotides are TGTGCCAGCAGCTCCGGGACAGCGATTCCCTACGAGCAGTACTTC. Encoded protein: CASSSGTAIPYEQYF. The rearrangement joins TRBV6-1 to TRBJ2-7; 7 nucleotides align to TRBD1. This CDR3 region has 15 residues. V was pared by 6 bases and J by 2 bases, with 10 bases of the junction left unmatched. Germline CDR1 MNHNS, CDR2 SASEGT.

The V call is TRBV27, the J call TRBJ1-1, with D uncertain. The CDR3 sequence is 13 residues long. The V end was cut by 7 bases, the J end by 1 base, with 10 bases between. CDR1 and CDR2 (germline): MNHEY, SMNVEV (reference sequence). This CDR3 reads CASKEPGNTEAFF. DNA for the CDR3: TGTGCCAGCAAGGAGCCAGGGAACACTGAAGCTTTCTTT.

This clonotype was seen only a few times. This rearrangement joins TRBV20-1 to TRBJ2-5; the match to TRBD2 covers 10 bases. The trim removed 5 bases at V and 5 bases at J, leaving 14 bases unmatched. The germline V gene has CDR1 DFQATT and CDR2 SNEGSKA (reference sequence). This CDR3 comprises 16 residues. The CDR3 loop is CSARTSGHLRAETQYF. The CDR3 DNA reads as TGCAGTGCTCGGACTAGCGGCCACCTCCGGGCGGAGACCCAGTACTTC.

The V gene is TRBV19, the J gene TRBJ1-4; unclear D gene. Germline V gene lookup returns CDR1 LNHDA and CDR2 SQIVND (reference sequence). The CDR3 is 9 residues long. V lost 11 bases, J lost 8 bases, and 6 bases lay in between. CDR3 DNA sequence: TGTGCCGCGGGGGAAAAACTGTTTTTT. This gives the protein CAAGEKLFF.

The V and J genes are TRBV9 and TRBJ2-1; D might be TRBD1 or TRBD2, each matching 5 bases. Trimming shortened V by 0 bases and J by 6 bases, and 16 bases separated the two germline ends. The CDR3 is made up of 16 amino acids. Germline V gene lookup returns CDR1 SGDLS and CDR2 YYNGEE. The CDR3, as DNA: TGTGCCAGCAGCGTAGGGTCGGGGCTCCCTCTCAATGAGCAGTTCTTC. Translated: CASSVGSGLPLNEQFF. Variable domain in full (rest from reference TRBV9 and TRBJ2-1): DSGVTQTPKHLITATGQRVTLRCSPRSGDLSVYWYQQSLDQGLQFLIQYYNGEERAKGNILERFSAQQFPDLHSELNLSSLELGDSALYFCASSVGSGLPLNEQFFGPGTRLTVL.

The chain carries TRBV6-2 or TRBV6-3 and TRBJ1-5, with D unclear. Germline values: CDR1 MNHEY, CDR2 SVGEGT. V was cut by 8 bases and J by 4 bases, with 12 bases left in between. The CDR3 totals 13 residues. The CDR3 DNA is TGTGCCAGCGAGGAACCCAATAATCAGCCCCAGCATTTT. Residues: CASEEPNNQPQHF.

The sample holds a few counts of this clonotype. V gene TRBV4-3 combines with J gene TRBJ2-2, with D uncertain. The CDR3 covers 14 residues. CDR1 is LGHNA and CDR2 is YSLEER in the germline V gene. V lost 4 bases and J 5 bases, leaving 11 bases between the germline ends. The CDR3, as DNA: TGCGCCAGCAGCCCACAATGGGGAACCGGGGAGCTGTTTTTT. This sequence encodes CASSPQWGTGELFF.

This clonotype was detected only once. A much more abundant neighbour one base away suggests this may be a read error. V gene TRBV4-1 combines with J gene TRBJ2-4, with D maybe TRBD2 (5 bases). Germline V CDR1 and CDR2: MGHRA, YSYEKL. The CDR3 spans 15 residues. The CDR3 sequence is CASSPLGLAKNNQYF. CDR3 nucleotide sequence: TGCGCCAGCAGCCCTTTAGGCCTAGCCAAAAACAATCAGTACTTC.

This clonotype came up a few times. DNA of the CDR3: TGTGCCAGCAGCTTTATCCAGAGGGGGAACAAGGGCTACGAGCAGTACTTC. Translating it yields CASSFIQRGNKGYEQYF. The V gene is TRBV7-9, the J gene TRBJ2-7; D is perhaps TRBD1 (6 bases). Germline CDR1 is SEHNR and CDR2 is FQNEAQ (reference sequence). V lost 3 bases and J lost 3, with 21 bases in between. The CDR3 totals 17 residues. The variable domain in full, completed from reference TRBV7-9 and TRBJ2-7, reads DTGVSQNPRHKITKRGQNVTFRCDPISEHNRLYWYRQTLGQGPEFLTYFQNEAQLEKSRLLSDRFSAERPKGSFSTLEIQRTEQGDSAMYLCASSFIQRGNKGYEQYFGPGTRLTVT.

This clonotype appeared a few times. This sequence joins TRBV7-9 and TRBJ2-3; 10 nucleotides match TRBD1. CDR3 length: 16 amino acids. Trimming cost V 4 bases and J 0 bases; bases outside gene matches: 4. The germline V gene encodes CDR1 SEHNR and CDR2 FQNEAQ (reference sequence). The CDR3: CASSSTGGSSTDTQYF. CDR3 sequence (DNA): TGTGCCAGCAGCTCGACAGGGGGCTCTAGCACAGATACGCAGTATTTT. The full variable domain, completed using reference TRBV7-9 and TRBJ2-3, is DTGVSQNPRHKITKRGQNVTFRCDPISEHNRLYWYRQTLGQGPEFLTYFQNEAQLEKSRLLSDRFSAERPKGSFSTLEIQRTEQGDSAMYLCASSSTGGSSTDTQYFGPGTRLTVL.

This clonotype has more than one count but fewer than ten. Sequence at one end of the junction differs from germline and may be a read error. The chain uses TRBV7-2 and TRBJ1-1; a possible D gene is TRBD1 (5 bases). The germline gives CDR1 SGHTA, CDR2 FQGNSA. This CDR3 spans 12 amino acids. CDR3 sequence (DNA): TGTGCCAGCAGCCAATGGACACCTGAAGGTTTCTTT. Its translation: CASSQWTPEGFF.

V gene TRBV6-5 combines with J gene TRBJ1-1; D ambiguous. The length of the CDR3 is 12 residues. V was clipped by 6 bases and J by 6 bases, with 11 bases between them. Germline CDR1 MNHEY, CDR2 SVGAGI. The CDR3 sequence: CASRRSSAEAFF. As DNA, the CDR3 is TGTGCCAGCAGACGGAGTTCCGCTGAAGCTTTCTTT.

The chain combines TRBV30 with TRBJ2-7; weak D call: TRBD1 (5 bases). The germline gives CDR1 GTSNPN, CDR2 SVGIG (reference sequence). CDR3 size: 11 residues. Trimming stripped 3 bases from V and 3 bases from J, with 6 bases between. The CDR3: CAWRRGYEQYF. Written as DNA, the CDR3 is TGTGCCTGGAGAAGGGGCTACGAGCAGTACTTC.

This clonotype was found many times. J is TRBJ1-5 and V is TRBV12-3 or TRBV12-4, with D tentatively TRBD1 (5 bases). The CDR3 is made up of 16 amino acids. Trimming removed 4 bases from V and 0 bases from J, with 13 bases in between. The CDR3 loop is CASSSGTADSNQPQHF. The CDR3 DNA reads TGTGCCAGCAGTTCCGGGACGGCTGATAGCAATCAGCCCCAGCATTTT.

This clonotype has a handful of counts. This chain joins TRBV7-2 and TRBJ2-3; 9 bases are shared with TRBD2. The CDR3 is 15 amino acids. The V gene's germline CDR1 is SGHTA and CDR2 FQGNSA. V shed 7 bases, J shed 2 bases, and the junction held 7 bases outside the gene matches. Here the CDR3 reads CASTLAGKNTDTQYF. The CDR3 nucleotides read TGTGCCAGCACCCTAGCGGGGAAAAACACAGATACGCAGTATTTT.

This sequence joins TRBV3-1 and TRBJ1-2; TRBD1 matches at 7 bases. V trimming: 1 base; J trimming: 6 bases; junction bases outside the gene matches: 8. CDR1 is LGHDT, CDR2 YNNKEL, per germline (reference sequence). This CDR3 comprises 15 residues. The CDR3 protein is CASSQADRAPNGYTF. CDR3 coding DNA: TGTGCCAGCAGCCAAGCCGACAGGGCTCCTAATGGCTACACCTTC. Full variable domain (remainder filled in from reference TRBV3-1 and TRBJ1-2): DTAVSQTPKYLVTQMGNDKSIKCEQNLGHDTMYWYKQDSKKFLKIMFSYNNKELIINETVPNRFSPKSPDKAHLNLHINSLELGDSAVYFCASSQADRAPNGYTFGSGTRLTVV.

The rearrangement uses TRBV7-2 and TRBJ1-1, with 7 bases lining up with TRBD1. Germline CDR1 and CDR2: SGHTA and FQGNSA. This CDR3 spans 14 amino acids. Losses at the gene ends were 6 bases for V and 5 bases for J; bases not matched to a gene: 9. The CDR3 loop is CASSRNRGETEAFF. DNA of the CDR3: TGTGCCAGCAGTCGGAACAGGGGTGAAACTGAAGCTTTCTTT.

V is TRBV4-1 and J is TRBJ2-5; D gene ambiguous. There are 15 residues in the CDR3. Trimming removed 1 base at V and 2 bases at J, with 11 bases between. Germline V CDR1 and CDR2: MGHRA, YSYEKL. The CDR3 DNA sequence: TGCGCCAGCAGCCAAGTGGGCTCACGGCAAGAGACCCAGTACTTC. It yields the protein CASSQVGSRQETQYF.

The rearrangement uses TRBV6-1 and TRBJ2-2, with 10 bases aligning to TRBD2. Losses at the gene ends were 2 bases for V and 5 bases for J; bases not matched to a gene: 8. Per germline, CDR1 MNHNS and CDR2 SASEGT. CDR3 length: 17 residues. The CDR3 nucleotides are TGTGCCAGCAGTGAACAAGCGGGAGGGCCGTGGACCGGGGAGCTGTTTTTT. It translates to CASSEQAGGPWTGELFF.